This T cell receptor (beta chain) was sequenced during a study of blood T cell repertoires in COVID-19. The germline V gene encodes CDR1 SNHLY and CDR2 FYNNEI. The J segment lost 1 base and the V segment lost 6 bases, leaving 5 bases of the junction unmatched. The CDR3 contains 17 residues. The data were produced by immunoSEQ multiplex PCR, yet TCRdb's version contains in-frame clones alone and is incomplete. Here the sample spans 150,000 or so clones, about 88% being singletons. This receptor was obtained from a human donor in a cohort sampled during active COVID-19. Sequenced: peripheral blood. J is TRBJ2-3 and V is TRBV2; TRBD2 matches 15 bases. CDR3 amino acids: CASRRTSGGVGTDTQYF. CDR3 bases: TGTGCCAGCAGGAGGACTAGCGGGGGGGTTGGCACAGATACGCAGTATTTT.